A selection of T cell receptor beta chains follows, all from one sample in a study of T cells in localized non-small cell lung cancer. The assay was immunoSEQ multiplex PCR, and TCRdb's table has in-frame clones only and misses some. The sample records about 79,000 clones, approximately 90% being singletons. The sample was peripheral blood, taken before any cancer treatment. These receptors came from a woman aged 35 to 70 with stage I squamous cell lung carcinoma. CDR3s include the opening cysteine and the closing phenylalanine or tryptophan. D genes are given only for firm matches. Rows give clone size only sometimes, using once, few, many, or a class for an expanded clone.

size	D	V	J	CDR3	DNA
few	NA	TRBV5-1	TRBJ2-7	CASSPDVRYEQYF	TGCGCCAGCAGCCCCGACGTTCGCTACGAGCAGTACTTC
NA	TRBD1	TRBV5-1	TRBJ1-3	CASSLQGVSGNTIYF	TGCGCCAGCAGCTTACAGGGGGTCTCTGGAAACACCATATATTTT
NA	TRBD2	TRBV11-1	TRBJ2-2	CASSSPSGGAELFF	TGTGCCAGCAGCTCCCCTAGCGGGGGGGCGGAGCTGTTTTTT
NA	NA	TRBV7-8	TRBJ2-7	CASSSLDEQYF	TGTGCCAGCAGCTCCCTCGACGAGCAGTACTTC
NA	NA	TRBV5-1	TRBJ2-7	CASSLEQPYEQYF	TGCGCCAGCAGCTTGGAACAGCCCTACGAGCAGTACTTC
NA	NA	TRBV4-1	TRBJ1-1	CASSHGQKNTEAFF	TGCGCCAGCAGCCATGGACAGAAGAACACTGAAGCTTTCTTT
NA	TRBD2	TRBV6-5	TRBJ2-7	CASSGRGAVYEQYF	TGTGCCAGCTCGGGGCGGGGGGCAGTATACGAGCAGTACTTC
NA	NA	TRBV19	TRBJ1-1	CASSMGQLNTEAFF	TGTGCCAGTAGTATGGGTCAGTTGAACACTGAAGCTTTCTTT
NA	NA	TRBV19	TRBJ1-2	CASSMRAESPGYTF	TGTGCCAGTAGTATGAGGGCCGAAAGCCCTGGCTACACCTTC
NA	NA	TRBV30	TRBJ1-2	CAWINGHYGYTF	TGTGCCTGGATAAACGGTCACTATGGCTACACCTTC
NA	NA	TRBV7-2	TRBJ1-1	CASSSGPTAEAFF	TGTGCCAGCAGCTCGGGCCCCACCGCTGAAGCTTTCTTT
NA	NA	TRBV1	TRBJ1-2	CTSSQDCTGGGPTENYGYTF	TGCACCAGCAGCCAAGATTGCACGGGAGGGGGCCCTACCGAGAACTATGGCTACACCTTC
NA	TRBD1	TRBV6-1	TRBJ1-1	CASSETGGEAFF	TGTGCCAGCAGTGAAACAGGGGGAGAAGCTTTCTTT
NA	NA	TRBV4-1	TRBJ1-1	CASSQEGLEAFF	TGCGCCAGCAGCCAAGAGGGGTTAGAGGCTTTCTTT
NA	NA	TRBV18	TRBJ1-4	CASSPSIEQGVEKLFF	TGTGCCAGCTCACCGTCCATCGAACAGGGCGTTGAAAAACTGTTTTTT
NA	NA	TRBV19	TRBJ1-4	CASSPHGPNEKLFF	TGTGCCAGTAGTCCTCATGGGCCAAATGAAAAACTGTTTTTT
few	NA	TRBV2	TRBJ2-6	CASQLSGANVLTF	TGTGCCAGTCAGCTCTCTGGGGCCAACGTCCTGACTTTC
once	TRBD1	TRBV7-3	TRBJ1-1	CASSRTGERTEAFF	TGTGCCAGCAGCAGGACAGGGGAGCGGACTGAAGCTTTCTTT
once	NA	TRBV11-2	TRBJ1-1	CASSPSGDGAEAFF	TGTGCCAGCAGTCCTTCTGGGGATGGCGCTGAAGCTTTCTTT
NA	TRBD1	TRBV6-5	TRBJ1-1	CASIQTGLTEAFF	TGTGCCAGCATCCAGACAGGGTTAACTGAAGCTTTCTTT
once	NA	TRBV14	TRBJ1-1	CASSQAVGGTEAFF	TGTGCCAGCAGCCAAGCTGTCGGGGGGACTGAAGCTTTCTTT
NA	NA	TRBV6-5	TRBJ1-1	CASTRAGVTEAFF	TGTGCCAGCACCAGGGCGGGGGTCACTGAAGCTTTCTTT
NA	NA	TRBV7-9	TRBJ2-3	CASSLTGPDTQYF	TGTGCCAGCAGCTTAACAGGGCCAGATACGCAGTATTTT
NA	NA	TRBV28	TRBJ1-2	CASSLSAGAASNYGYTF	TGTGCCAGCAGTTTATCGGCAGGCGCCGCTTCTAACTATGGCTACACCTTC